A selection of T cell receptor beta chains follows, all from one sample in a study of blood T cell repertoires in COVID-19. TCRdb's copy holds only in-frame clones and misses some; the assay was immunoSEQ multiplex PCR. The sample lists about 210,000 clones, roughly 85% seen once, with 4.5% to 6% in the top ten. The sample comprised peripheral blood. The origin of the receptors is a man in his forties or fifties with COVID-19, enrolled during active disease. CDR3s include the opening cysteine and the closing phenylalanine or tryptophan. The order of the fields is V gene, J gene, D gene, clone size, CDR3 DNA, CDR3 protein. D genes are given only for firm matches. The size field is filled for only some rows; it gives once, few, many or a size class.

TRBV19	TRBJ2-7	NA	NA	TGTGCCAGTAGCCGAGGGGCAGGGGTCCCCTACGAGCAGTACTTC	CASSRGAGVPYEQYF
TRBV7-9	TRBJ2-2	TRBD1	NA	TGTGCCAGCACCAACAGGGGGAACACCGGGGAGCTGTTTTTT	CASTNRGNTGELFF
TRBV5-4	TRBJ2-5	NA	NA	TGTGCCAGCAGCTACCCAGGGGGAGGACGGCGAGAGACCCAGTACTTC	CASSYPGGGRRETQYF
TRBV12-3/TRBV12-4	TRBJ2-1	NA	once	TGTGCCAGCAGTTTAAACAGGGCTTATGAGCAGTTCTTC	CASSLNRAYEQFF
TRBV6-5	TRBJ2-5	NA	NA	TGTGCCAGCAGCGGGGGTGGAGAGACCCAGTACTTC	CASSGGGETQYF
TRBV11-1	TRBJ1-6	NA	NA	TGTGCCAGCAGCTTCGCGAATTCACCCCTCCACTTT	CASSFANSPLHF
TRBV6-4	TRBJ2-2	TRBD1	NA	TGTGCCAGCAGCTGGGACAGTTCGAACACCGGGGAGCTGTTTTTT	CASSWDSSNTGELFF
TRBV6-2/TRBV6-3	TRBJ2-7	NA	NA	TGTGCCAGCAGCCGTTCGCGGTACGAGCAGTACTTC	CASSRSRYEQYF
TRBV3-1/TRBV3-2	TRBJ2-7	NA	NA	TGTGCCAGCAGCTCAAGGAGACGGTACGAGCAGTACTTC	CASSSRRRYEQYF
TRBV11-2	TRBJ2-5	TRBD1	NA	TGTGCCAGCAGCCCCTGGACAGGGGACGAGACCCAGTACTTC	CASSPWTGDETQYF